These T cell receptor beta chains were read from a single sample in a study of T cells in Graves' hyperthyroidism and ophthalmopathy. TCRdb itself ran the multiplex PCR reads through MiXCR, one entry per CDR3 protein. The table has about 640,000 distinct CDR3 sequences, 13% to 15% seen once; the top ten hold approximately 12%. The specimen sequenced was blood. Every receptor here comes from a woman aged 50 to 60 with Graves' ophthalmopathy. Each CDR3 is given with its conserved first and last residue. The order of the fields is clone size, D gene, V gene, J gene, CDR3 DNA, CDR3 protein. D genes are given only for firm matches. For some rows the clone size is stated as once, few or many, or as a class when expanded; others skip it.

clone_size: many
d_call: TRBD1
v_call: TRBV7-8
j_call: TRBJ1-1
cdr3_nt: TGTGCCAGCAGCCGACTAAGACAGGGGGCTGAAGCTTTCTTT
cdr3_aa: CASSRLRQGAEAFF

clone_size: few
d_call: .
v_call: TRBV9
j_call: TRBJ1-1
cdr3_nt: TGTGCCAGCAGCGTTGACGTCATGAACACTGAAGCTTTCTTT
cdr3_aa: CASSVDVMNTEAFF

clone_size: many
d_call: .
v_call: TRBV5-1
j_call: TRBJ2-7
cdr3_nt: TGCGCCAGCAGCTCAATTCCAGGGGGCTGGCGGGAGGGAAGTGGCGAGCAGTACTTC
cdr3_aa: CASSSIPGGWREGSGEQYF

clone_size: many
d_call: .
v_call: TRBV12-3/TRBV12-4
j_call: TRBJ1-1
cdr3_nt: TGTGCCAGCAGTTTTGTGGGGTGGGGGCTGGACTCTGAAGCTTTCTTT
cdr3_aa: CASSFVGWGLDSEAFF

clone_size: .
d_call: TRBD2
v_call: TRBV11-2
j_call: TRBJ2-7
cdr3_nt: TGTGCCAGCAGCTGGCGGACTAGCGGGAGGCCGACCTACGAGCAGTACTTC
cdr3_aa: CASSWRTSGRPTYEQYF

clone_size: .
d_call: TRBD1
v_call: TRBV14
j_call: TRBJ2-1
cdr3_nt: TGTGCCAGCAGCTATTCGGGACAGACTATCTACAATGAGCAGTTCTTC
cdr3_aa: CASSYSGQTIYNEQFF

clone_size: many
d_call: .
v_call: TRBV11-3
j_call: TRBJ2-7
cdr3_nt: TGTGCCAGCAGCTTAGAGGGGGCCTCCTGGAACGAGCAGTACTTC
cdr3_aa: CASSLEGASWNEQYF

clone_size: many
d_call: .
v_call: TRBV28
j_call: TRBJ2-1
cdr3_nt: TGTGCCAGCAGTTTACCAGCCATCAATGAGCAGTTCTTC
cdr3_aa: CASSLPAINEQFF

clone_size: many
d_call: TRBD2
v_call: TRBV30
j_call: TRBJ2-7
cdr3_nt: TGTGCCTGGACTAGCGGGAGACGCGAGCAGTACTTC
cdr3_aa: CAWTSGRREQYF

clone_size: few
d_call: .
v_call: TRBV5-5
j_call: TRBJ2-6
cdr3_nt: TGTGCCAGCAGCCCAGGGATGAGAAGAACTGGGGCCAACGTCCTGACTTTC
cdr3_aa: CASSPGMRRTGANVLTF